This TCR beta chain appears in the sequencing data of a study of human T cells and chemical hapten exposure. Study context: The upper back received 0.01% DPC by patch testing, with results read at 6 days.

Unique molecular identifiers were attached to individual cDNA molecules during library preparation. Per the original data handling: Samples contained a median of around 89,000 TCRs, with a range of roughly 20,000 to 750,000. TCRdb reanalysed the RACE reads using MiXCR and keeps one entry per CDR3 protein. The V and J calls and clone size are TCRdb's, not the authors'. The sample consists of 110,000 to 150,000 distinct CDR3 sequences, roughly 12% of them appearing once. Time point denoted: patch test 2, 6 weeks after DPC sensitization. Indicated treatment: therapeutic diphenylcyclopropenone sensitization with weekly scalp DPC. The sample holds many counts of this clonotype. The CDR3 contains 13 residues. Trimming removed 4 bases from V and 7 bases from J; junction bases left unmatched: 6.

The chain employs TRBV12-3 or TRBV12-4 and TRBJ2-7, with 8 bases aligning to TRBD1. Sample: whole blood, taken in connection with sensitization to the hapten diphenylcyclopropenone (DPC). The TCR comes from a woman aged 45 to 65 with alopecia areata. Some clones in this sample may be carry-over from other donors' samples. The CDR3 sequence: CASSSDRVGEQYF. The CDR3 region has the DNA TGTGCCAGCAGTTCGGACAGGGTGGGTGAGCAGTACTTC.